The clone carrying this T cell receptor beta chain was seen many times. Its specificity is unknown. TCRdb re-called the 5' RACE reads through MiXCR, storing one row per CDR3 protein. This table holds about 21,000 distinct CDR3 sequences, around 2.8% found once. Documented time point: sample taken at primary tumor resection. The data were obtained in a study of spatial heterogeneity in lung cancer. The study, taken as a whole, reports: Counts of expanded intratumoral alpha and beta TCRs tracked tumor mutation counts.

Material: lung tumor tissue, obtained at surgery. The TCR comes from a male donor with early-stage non-small cell lung cancer.

In DNA form, the CDR3 reads TGTGCCAGCAGCTTATGGGCCGACAATGAGCAGTTCTTC. Residues: CASSLWADNEQFF. V usage is TRBV11-3 and J usage is TRBJ2-1; no reliable D call. This CDR3 has 13 residues. Trimming stripped 2 bases from V and 5 bases from J, with 7 bases between. The germline gives CDR1 SGHNT, CDR2 YENEEA.